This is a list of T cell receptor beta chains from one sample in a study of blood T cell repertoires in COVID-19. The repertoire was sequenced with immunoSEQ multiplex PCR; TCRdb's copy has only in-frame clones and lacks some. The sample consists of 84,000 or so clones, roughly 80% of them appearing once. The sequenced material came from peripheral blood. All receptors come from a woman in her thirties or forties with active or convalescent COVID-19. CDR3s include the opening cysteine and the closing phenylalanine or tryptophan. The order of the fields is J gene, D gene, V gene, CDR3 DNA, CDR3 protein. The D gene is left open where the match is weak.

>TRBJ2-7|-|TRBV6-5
TGTGCCAGCAGTTACTCCAGATGGGGGCACGAGCAGTACTTC
CASSYSRWGHEQYF
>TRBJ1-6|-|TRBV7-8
TGTGCCAGCAGCTCCAGCGGCAGGGGATCGCGTTCACCCCTCCACTTT
CASSSSGRGSRSPLHF
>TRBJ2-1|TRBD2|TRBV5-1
TGCGCCAGCAGCTTGGGACTAGCGTCATACAATGAGCAGTTCTTC
CASSLGLASYNEQFF
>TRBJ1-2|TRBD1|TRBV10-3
TGTGCCATCACCCGACAGGGGGACCCATATGGCTACACCTTC
CAITRQGDPYGYTF
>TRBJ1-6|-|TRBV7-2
TGTGCCAGCAGCTACTCGGCATTGCGGGCCTATAATTCACCCCTCCACTTT
CASSYSALRAYNSPLHF
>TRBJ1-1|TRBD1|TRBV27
TGTGCCAGCAGTCCTGTGGACAGGCCCTCACAAGCTTTCTTT
CASSPVDRPSQAFF
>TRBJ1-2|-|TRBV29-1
TGCAGCGTTGTTCCCCCCTCTAACTATGGCTACACCTTC
CSVVPPSNYGYTF
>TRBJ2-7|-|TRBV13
TGTGCCAGCAGCTTAGGGCAGGAATACTCCTACGAGCAGTACTTC
CASSLGQEYSYEQYF
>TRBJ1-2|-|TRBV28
TGTGCCAGCAGCCCACCGGACAGATTCTATGGCTACACCTTC
CASSPPDRFYGYTF
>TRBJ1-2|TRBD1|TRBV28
TGTGCCAGCAGGTTGGCCATTCAGGGGGCTGGCTACACCTTC
CASRLAIQGAGYTF
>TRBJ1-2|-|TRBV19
TGTGCCAGTAGTATCAACCAGGGAAGCTATGGCTACACCTTC
CASSINQGSYGYTF